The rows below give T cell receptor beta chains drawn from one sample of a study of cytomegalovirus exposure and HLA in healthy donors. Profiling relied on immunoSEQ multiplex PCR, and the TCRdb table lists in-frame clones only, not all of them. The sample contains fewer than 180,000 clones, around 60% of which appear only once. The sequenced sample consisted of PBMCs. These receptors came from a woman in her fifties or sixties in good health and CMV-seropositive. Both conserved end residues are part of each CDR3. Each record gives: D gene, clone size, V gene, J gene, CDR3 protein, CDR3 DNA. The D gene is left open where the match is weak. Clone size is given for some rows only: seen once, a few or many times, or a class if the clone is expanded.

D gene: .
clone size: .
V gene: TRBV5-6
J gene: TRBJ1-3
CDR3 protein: CASSFRRLAGNTIYF
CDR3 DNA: TGTGCCAGCAGCTTCCGCAGGCTCGCTGGAAACACCATATATTTT

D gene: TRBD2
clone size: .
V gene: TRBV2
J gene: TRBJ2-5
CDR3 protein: CASSDGGVETQYF
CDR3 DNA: TGTGCCAGCAGTGATGGGGGGGTAGAGACCCAGTACTTC

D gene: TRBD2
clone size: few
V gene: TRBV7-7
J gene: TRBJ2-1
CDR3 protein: CASSQGLVYNEQFF
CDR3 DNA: TGTGCTAGCAGCCAGGGACTAGTTTACAATGAGCAGTTCTTC

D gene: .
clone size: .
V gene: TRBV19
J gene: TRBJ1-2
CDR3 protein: CAVGSFYGYTF
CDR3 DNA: TGTGCCGTCGGGTCCTTCTATGGCTACACCTTC

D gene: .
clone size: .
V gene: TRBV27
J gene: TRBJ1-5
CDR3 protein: CASSFQGRGNQPQHF
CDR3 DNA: TGTGCCAGCAGTTTTCAGGGTAGGGGCAATCAGCCCCAGCATTTT

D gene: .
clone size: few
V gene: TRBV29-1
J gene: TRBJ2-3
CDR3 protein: CSGDGFGPGGTDTQYF
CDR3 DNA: TGCAGCGGTGACGGCTTCGGGCCCGGGGGCACAGATACGCAGTATTTT

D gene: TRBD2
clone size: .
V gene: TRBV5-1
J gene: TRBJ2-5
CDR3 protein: CASSLTSGIQETQYF
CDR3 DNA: TGCGCCAGCAGCTTAACTAGCGGGATCCAAGAGACCCAGTACTTC

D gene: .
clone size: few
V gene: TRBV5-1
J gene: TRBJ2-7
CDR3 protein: CASSLAGLPYEQYF
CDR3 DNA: TGCGCCAGCAGCTTGGCAGGGTTACCCTACGAGCAGTACTTC

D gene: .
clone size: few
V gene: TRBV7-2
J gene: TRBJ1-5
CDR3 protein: CASGPGEPQHF
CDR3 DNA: TGTGCCAGCGGACCGGGGGAGCCCCAGCATTTT

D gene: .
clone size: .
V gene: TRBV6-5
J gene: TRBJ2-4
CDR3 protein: CATTEPSAKNIQYF
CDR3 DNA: TGTGCCACCACGGAGCCCTCCGCCAAAAACATTCAGTACTTC

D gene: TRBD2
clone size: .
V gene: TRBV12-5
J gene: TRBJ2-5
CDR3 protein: CASAVAGAETQYF
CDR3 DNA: TGTGCTAGTGCCGTAGCGGGAGCGGAGACCCAGTACTTC

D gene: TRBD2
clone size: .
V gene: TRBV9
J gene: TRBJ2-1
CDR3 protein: CASSDASGYNEQFF
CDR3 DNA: TGTGCCAGCAGCGATGCTAGCGGCTACAATGAGCAGTTCTTC

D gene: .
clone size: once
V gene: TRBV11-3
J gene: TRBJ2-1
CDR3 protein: CASSSRVASYNEQFF
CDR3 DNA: TGTGCCAGCAGCAGCAGGGTTGCCTCCTACAATGAGCAGTTCTTC

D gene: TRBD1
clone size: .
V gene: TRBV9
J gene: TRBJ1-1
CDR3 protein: CASSRTGQGTEAFF
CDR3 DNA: TGTGCCAGCAGCCGGACAGGACAGGGCACTGAAGCTTTCTTT

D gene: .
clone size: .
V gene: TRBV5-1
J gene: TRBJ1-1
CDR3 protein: CASSLDRGRNTEAFF
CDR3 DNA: TGCGCCAGCAGCTTAGATCGGGGGAGGAACACTGAAGCTTTCTTT

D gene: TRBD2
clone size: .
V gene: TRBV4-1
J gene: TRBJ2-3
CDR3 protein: CASSQGLLAGDTDTQYF
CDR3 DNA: TGCGCCAGCAGCCAAGGCCTACTAGCGGGGGACACAGATACGCAGTATTTT

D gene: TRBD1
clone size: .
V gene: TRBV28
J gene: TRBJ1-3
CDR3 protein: CASRPTGRVSGNTIYF
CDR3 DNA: TGTGCCAGCAGACCGACAGGGAGAGTTTCTGGAAACACCATATATTTT

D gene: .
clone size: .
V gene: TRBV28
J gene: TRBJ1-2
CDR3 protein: CASSYPGTEGYTF
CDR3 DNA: TGTGCCAGCAGTTACCCAGGGACTGAGGGCTACACCTTC

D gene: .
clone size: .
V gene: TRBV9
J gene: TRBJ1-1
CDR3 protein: CASSKGGGTNTEAFF
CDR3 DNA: TGTGCCAGCAGCAAAGGGGGGGGAACGAACACTGAAGCTTTCTTT

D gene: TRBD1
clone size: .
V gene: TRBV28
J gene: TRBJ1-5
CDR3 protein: CASSETGPQPQHF
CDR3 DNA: TGTGCCAGCAGTGAGACAGGGCCTCAGCCCCAGCATTTT

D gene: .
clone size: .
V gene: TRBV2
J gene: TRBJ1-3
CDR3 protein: CASTGNSGNTIYF
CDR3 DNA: TGTGCCAGCACAGGGAACTCTGGAAACACCATATATTTT

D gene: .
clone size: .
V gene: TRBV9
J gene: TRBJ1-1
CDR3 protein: CASSVGGANTEAFF
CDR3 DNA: TGTGCCAGCAGCGTTGGAGGGGCGAACACTGAAGCTTTCTTT

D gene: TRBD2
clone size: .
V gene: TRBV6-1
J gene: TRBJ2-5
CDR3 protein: CASSEVGLGIGETQYF
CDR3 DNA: TGTGCCAGCAGTGAAGTTGGACTAGGGATCGGGGAGACCCAGTACTTC

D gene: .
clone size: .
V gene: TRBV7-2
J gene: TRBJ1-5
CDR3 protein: CASSSTGNSNQPQHF
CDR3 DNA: TGTGCCAGCAGCTCCACAGGGAATAGCAATCAGCCCCAGCATTTT

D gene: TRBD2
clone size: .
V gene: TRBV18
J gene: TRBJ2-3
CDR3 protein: CASSPEAGRDTQYF
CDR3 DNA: TGTGCCAGCTCACCCGAAGCGGGACGAGATACGCAGTATTTT

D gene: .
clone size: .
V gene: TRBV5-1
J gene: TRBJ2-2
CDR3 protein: CASSYDPAGNTGELFF
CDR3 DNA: TGCGCCAGCAGCTACGACCCTGCGGGAAACACCGGGGAGCTGTTTTTT

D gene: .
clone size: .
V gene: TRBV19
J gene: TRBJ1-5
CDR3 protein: CASSITTGFGNQPQHF
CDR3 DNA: TGTGCCAGTAGTATAACGACGGGGTTTGGAAATCAGCCCCAGCATTTT

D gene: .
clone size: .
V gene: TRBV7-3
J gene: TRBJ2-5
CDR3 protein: CASSLSSGPGAGETQYF
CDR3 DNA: TGTGCCAGCAGCTTATCCTCGGGGCCAGGGGCCGGGGAGACCCAGTACTTC

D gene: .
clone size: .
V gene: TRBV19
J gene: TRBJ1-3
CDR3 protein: CASSIALNSGNTIYF
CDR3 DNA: TGTGCCAGTAGTATAGCACTGAACTCTGGAAACACCATATATTTT

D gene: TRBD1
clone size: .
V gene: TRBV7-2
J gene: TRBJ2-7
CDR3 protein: CASSLDGTGPREQYF
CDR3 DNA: TGTGCCAGCAGCTTAGATGGGACAGGGCCTCGGGAGCAGTACTTC

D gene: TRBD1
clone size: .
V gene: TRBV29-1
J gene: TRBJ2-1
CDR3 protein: CSVGQQGAYNEQFF
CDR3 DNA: TGCAGCGTTGGGCAACAGGGGGCGTACAATGAGCAGTTCTTC

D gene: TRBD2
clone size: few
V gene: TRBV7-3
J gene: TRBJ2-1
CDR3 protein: CASSPTSGSLNEQFF
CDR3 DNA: TGTGCCAGCAGCCCTACTAGCGGGAGTTTGAATGAGCAGTTCTTC

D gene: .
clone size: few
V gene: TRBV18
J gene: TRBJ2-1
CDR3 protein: CASSPPGRGTTYNEQFF
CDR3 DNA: TGTGCCAGCTCACCTCCGGGGAGGGGGACTACGTACAATGAGCAGTTCTTC

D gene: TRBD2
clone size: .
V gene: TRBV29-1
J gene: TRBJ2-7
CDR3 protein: CSVEDDTSGSSYEQYF
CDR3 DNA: TGCAGCGTTGAAGACGATACTAGCGGGAGCTCCTACGAGCAGTACTTC

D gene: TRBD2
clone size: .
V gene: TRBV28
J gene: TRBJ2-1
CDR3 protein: CASKQSYGRAAYNEQFF
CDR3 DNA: TGTGCCAGCAAACAGAGTTACGGGAGGGCCGCCTACAATGAGCAGTTCTTC

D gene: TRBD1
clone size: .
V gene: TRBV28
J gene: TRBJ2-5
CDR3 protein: CASRPQGNQETQYF
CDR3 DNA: TGTGCCAGCAGGCCACAGGGGAACCAAGAGACCCAGTACTTC

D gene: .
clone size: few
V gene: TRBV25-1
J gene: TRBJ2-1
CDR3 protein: CATSGYPYNEQFF
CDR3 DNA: TGTGCTACGAGCGGTTATCCCTACAATGAGCAGTTCTTC

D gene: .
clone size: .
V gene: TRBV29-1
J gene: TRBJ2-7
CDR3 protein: CSGTVPPYEQYF
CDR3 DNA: TGCAGCGGGACAGTTCCTCCCTACGAGCAGTACTTC

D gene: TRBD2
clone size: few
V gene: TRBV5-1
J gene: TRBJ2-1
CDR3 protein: CASSKEPTSGHLGQFF
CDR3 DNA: TGCGCCAGCAGCAAAGAGCCTACTAGCGGGCACCTGGGGCAGTTCTTC

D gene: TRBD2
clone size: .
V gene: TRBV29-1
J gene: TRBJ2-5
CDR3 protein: CSVGGLVDQETQYF
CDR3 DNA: TGCAGCGTTGGGGGACTAGTGGACCAAGAGACCCAGTACTTC

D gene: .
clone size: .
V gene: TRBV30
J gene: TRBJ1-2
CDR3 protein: CAWSPPGIDYGYTF
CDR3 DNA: TGTGCCTGGAGCCCCCCGGGAATTGACTATGGCTACACCTTC

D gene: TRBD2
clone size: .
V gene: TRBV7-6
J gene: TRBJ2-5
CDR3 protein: CASSPRLAGGVRETQYF
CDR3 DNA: TGTGCCAGCAGCCCCCGACTAGCGGGAGGGGTCCGGGAGACCCAGTACTTC

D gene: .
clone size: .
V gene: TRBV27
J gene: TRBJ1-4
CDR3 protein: CASRDLGGSGTNEKLFF
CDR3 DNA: TGTGCCAGCAGGGACTTGGGGGGGTCAGGAACTAATGAAAAACTGTTTTTT

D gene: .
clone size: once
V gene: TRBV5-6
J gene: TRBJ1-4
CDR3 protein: CASSLGRWAEKLFF
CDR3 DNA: TGTGCCAGCAGCTTGGGACGGTGGGCCGAAAAACTGTTTTTT

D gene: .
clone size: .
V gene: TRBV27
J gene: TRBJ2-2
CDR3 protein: CASSLLQDSANTGELFF
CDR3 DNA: TGTGCCAGCAGTTTATTACAGGACAGCGCGAACACCGGGGAGCTGTTTTTT

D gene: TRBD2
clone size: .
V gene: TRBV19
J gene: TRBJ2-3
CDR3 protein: CASSLAGVSTDTQYF
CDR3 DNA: TGTGCCAGTAGTTTAGCGGGAGTAAGCACAGATACGCAGTATTTT

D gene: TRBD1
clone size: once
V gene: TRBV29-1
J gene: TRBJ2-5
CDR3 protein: CSVFDRDHQETQYF
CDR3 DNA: TGCAGCGTTTTCGACAGGGACCACCAAGAGACCCAGTACTTC

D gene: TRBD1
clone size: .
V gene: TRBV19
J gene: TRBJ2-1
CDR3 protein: CASRQGATNTYNEQFF
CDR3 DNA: TGTGCCAGTAGACAGGGGGCCACTAATACCTACAATGAGCAGTTCTTC

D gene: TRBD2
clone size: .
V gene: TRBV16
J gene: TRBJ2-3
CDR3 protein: CASSHPQREGTDTQYF
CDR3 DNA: TGTGCCAGCAGCCATCCCCAGCGGGAGGGGACAGATACGCAGTATTTT

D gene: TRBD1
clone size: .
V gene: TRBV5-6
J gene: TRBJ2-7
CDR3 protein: CASSLGTESSYEQYF
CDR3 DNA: TGTGCCAGCAGCCTAGGGACAGAGTCTTCCTACGAGCAGTACTTC

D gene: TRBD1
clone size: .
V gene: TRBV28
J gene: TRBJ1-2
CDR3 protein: CASSKRTGNYGYTF
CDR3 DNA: TGTGCCAGCAGTAAACGGACAGGGAACTATGGCTACACCTTC

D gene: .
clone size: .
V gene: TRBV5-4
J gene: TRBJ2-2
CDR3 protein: CASSLEASSYTGELFF
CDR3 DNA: TGTGCCAGCAGCTTGGAGGCTAGCTCCTACACCGGGGAGCTGTTTTTT

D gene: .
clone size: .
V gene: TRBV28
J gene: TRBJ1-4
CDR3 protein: CASSSHQAATNEKLFF
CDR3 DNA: TGTGCCAGCAGTTCTCATCAGGCCGCAACTAATGAAAAACTGTTTTTT